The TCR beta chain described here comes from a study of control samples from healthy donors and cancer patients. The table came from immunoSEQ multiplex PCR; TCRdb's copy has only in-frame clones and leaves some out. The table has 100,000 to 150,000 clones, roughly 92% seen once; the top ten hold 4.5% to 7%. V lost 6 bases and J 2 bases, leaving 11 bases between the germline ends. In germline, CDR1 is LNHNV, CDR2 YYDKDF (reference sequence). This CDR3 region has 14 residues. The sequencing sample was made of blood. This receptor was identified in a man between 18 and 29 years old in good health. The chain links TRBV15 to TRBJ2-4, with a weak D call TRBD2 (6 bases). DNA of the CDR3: TGTGCCACCAGACTAGCTGGTTCCAAAAACATTCAGTACTTC. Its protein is CATRLAGSKNIQYF.